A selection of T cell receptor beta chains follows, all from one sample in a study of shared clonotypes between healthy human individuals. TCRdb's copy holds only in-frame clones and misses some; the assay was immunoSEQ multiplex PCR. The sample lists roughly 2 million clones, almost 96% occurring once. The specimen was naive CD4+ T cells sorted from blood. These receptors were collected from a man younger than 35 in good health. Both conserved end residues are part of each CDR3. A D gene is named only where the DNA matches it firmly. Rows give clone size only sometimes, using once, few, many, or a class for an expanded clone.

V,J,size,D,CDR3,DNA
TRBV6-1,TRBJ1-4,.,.,CASSGASTGEKLFF,TGTGCCAGCAGTGGAGCATCAACAGGTGAAAAACTGTTTTTT
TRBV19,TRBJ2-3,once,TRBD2,CASAFRGTSGAVSERDTQYF,TGTGCCAGTGCCTTTAGGGGGACTAGCGGGGCCGTATCCGAGAGGGATACGCAGTATTTT
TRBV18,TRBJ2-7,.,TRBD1,CASSGDRGRTPSYEQYF,TGTGCCAGCTCAGGGGACAGGGGGCGGACGCCGTCCTACGAGCAGTACTTC
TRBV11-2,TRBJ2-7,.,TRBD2,CASSLELAGAYEQYF,TGTGCTAGCAGCTTAGAACTAGCGGGGGCCTACGAGCAGTACTTC
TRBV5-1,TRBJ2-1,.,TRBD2,CASSLGLPPGLKTYNEQFF,TGCGCCAGCAGCTTGGGCCTCCCTCCGGGACTAAAAACCTACAATGAGCAGTTCTTC
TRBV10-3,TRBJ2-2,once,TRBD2,CAISESGTSENTGELFF,TGTGCCATCAGTGAGTCCGGGACTAGCGAGAACACCGGGGAGCTGTTTTTT
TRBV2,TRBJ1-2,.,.,CASLREGMGYGYTF,TGTGCCAGCCTGAGGGAAGGGATGGGCTATGGCTACACCTTC
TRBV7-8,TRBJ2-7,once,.,CASSLDLAEGEQYF,TGTGCCAGCAGCCTCGACCTTGCCGAGGGCGAGCAGTACTTC
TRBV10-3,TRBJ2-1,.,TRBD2,CAIRPKTSGGDNEQFF,TGTGCCATCAGACCAAAAACTAGCGGGGGGGACAATGAGCAGTTCTTC
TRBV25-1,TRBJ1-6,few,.,CASSGAAVSPLHF,TGTGCCAGCAGTGGCGCGGCGGTTTCACCCCTCCACTTT
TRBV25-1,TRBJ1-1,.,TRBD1,CASSEGTGEAFF,TGTGCCAGCAGTGAAGGGACAGGGGAAGCTTTCTTT
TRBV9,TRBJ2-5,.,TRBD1,CASSVDREETQYF,TGTGCCAGCAGCGTCGACAGGGAAGAGACCCAGTACTTC
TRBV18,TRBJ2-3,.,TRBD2,CASSLGTSGRDTQYF,TGTGCCAGCTCACTGGGGACTAGCGGGAGAGATACGCAGTATTTT
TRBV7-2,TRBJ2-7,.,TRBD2,CASSLATTSGPYEQYF,TGTGCCAGCAGCTTAGCGACGACTAGCGGGCCCTACGAGCAGTACTTC
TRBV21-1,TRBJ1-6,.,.,CASSPPEADMNNSPLHF,TGTGCCAGCAGCCCCCCAGAGGCCGACATGAATAATTCACCCCTCCACTTT
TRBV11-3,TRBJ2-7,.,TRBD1,CASSPQGASDEQYF,TGTGCCAGCAGTCCTCAGGGGGCGTCGGACGAGCAGTACTTC
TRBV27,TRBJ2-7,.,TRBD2,CASSLSGTSGGYEQYF,TGTGCCAGCAGTTTATCAGGGACTAGCGGGGGGTACGAGCAGTACTTC
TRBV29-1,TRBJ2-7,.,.,CSVEETASYEQYF,TGCAGCGTTGAAGAGACCGCCTCCTACGAGCAGTACTTC
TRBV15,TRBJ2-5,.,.,CATSSSQGDETQYF,TGTGCCACCAGCAGTAGTCAGGGAGATGAGACCCAGTACTTC
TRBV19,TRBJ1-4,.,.,CASSSHRAILEKLFF,TGTGCCAGTAGCTCGCACAGGGCCATTCTTGAAAAACTGTTTTTT